This T cell receptor beta chain is from a study of blood T cell repertoires in COVID-19. The wider study: The origin of the acute and convalescent COVID-19 samples was the United States, Italy and Spain.

The ends lost 6 bases at V and 5 bases at J; junction bases unmatched: 4. The CDR3 consists of 13 residues. Here immunoSEQ multiplex PCR was the method, and the copy in TCRdb shows in-frame clones only, minus some. The sample yields more than 140,000 clones, 85% to 90% seen once. This clone was seen a few times. The J gene is TRBJ1-1, the V gene TRBV12-3 or TRBV12-4, with TRBD1 matching 9 bases. Source material: peripheral blood. This clonotype originated in a woman between 55 and 75 years old with acute or convalescent COVID-19. Here the CDR3 DNA reads TGTGCCAGCAGGGGACAGGGCCGAACTGAAGCTTTCTTT. The encoded protein is CASRGQGRTEAFF.